The clone carrying this TCR beta chain was counted many times. The antigen is unknown. The data stem from a study of CD8 T cells in ankylosing spondylitis. General study findings and limits: Seemingly distinctive of ankylosing spondylitis blood was a TCR beta motif formed by eight highly homologous variants.

Looked up from germline, CDR1 is SGHRS and CDR2 is YFSETQ. V shed 0 bases and J shed 3 bases, with 16 bases lying between them. The length of the CDR3 is 16 residues. TCRdb ran MiXCR on the 5' RACE reads and lists one entry per CDR3 protein. Of about 210,000 distinct CDR3 sequences listed, 5.5% to 7.5% are singletons. The origin of this receptor is a male donor with ankylosing spondylitis. This rearrangement joins TRBV5-1 to TRBJ2-7; the D is unclear. The sample consisted of blood, either unsorted or a sorted T cell fraction (not recorded which). The CDR3 coding sequence is TGCGCCAGCAGCTTGGAAGGTAGTGACGTGGGCTACGAGCAGTACTTC. This encodes CASSLEGSDVGYEQYF. The full variable domain, with the rest looked up from reference TRBV5-1 and TRBJ2-7, is KAGVTQTPRYLIKTRGQQVTLSCSPISGHRSVSWYQQTPGQGLQFLFEYFSETQRNKGNFPGRFSGRQFSNSRSEMNVSTLELGDSALYLCASSLEGSDVGYEQYFGPGTRLTVT.